Below, 22 T cell receptor beta chains from the same sample are listed, as sequenced in a study of cytomegalovirus exposure and HLA in healthy donors. The study ran its PCR with 60 Vbeta and 13 Jbeta primers. Repertoires were generated with immunoSEQ multiplex PCR, while TCRdb's copy carries only in-frame clones and drops some. The repertoire has 130,000 to 150,000 clones, roughly 82% of them found once; the top ten carry about 3.7%. The sample consisted of PBMCs. The receptors were gathered from a male donor in good health and CMV-seronegative.

The rearrangement uses TRBV4-1 and TRBJ2-7; TRBD2 matches 13 bases. The trim removed 4 bases at V and 7 bases at J, leaving 7 bases unmatched. This CDR3 comprises 15 residues. Germline CDR1 and CDR2: MGHRA and YSYEKL. This chain's CDR3 is CASSPGTSGVREQYF. The CDR3, as DNA: TGCGCCAGCAGCCCCGGGACTAGCGGGGTGAGAGAGCAGTACTTC.

The J gene is TRBJ1-4, the V gene TRBV14, with D possibly matching TRBD1 (5 bases). CDR1 SGHDN and CDR2 FVKESK come from the germline V gene. CDR3 size: 12 residues. Between the trimmed V and J ends, which lost 5 bases and 7 bases, there was a span of 8 bases. CDR3 in amino acids: CASSFGGEKLFF. The CDR3 nucleotides are TGTGCCAGCAGCTTCGGGGGTGAAAAACTGTTTTTT.

The gene calls are TRBV5-5 and TRBJ1-1; 9 positions match TRBD1. The CDR3 extends over 16 amino acids. CDR1 and CDR2 (germline): SGHKS, YYEKEE (reference sequence). Trimming at V came to 3 bases and at J to 3 bases, leaving 9 bases not matched to a gene. This chain's CDR3 is CASSSRDRVIDTEAFF. DNA of the CDR3: TGTGCCAGCAGCTCGCGGGACAGGGTTATCGACACTGAAGCTTTCTTT.

V is TRBV27 and J is TRBJ2-7; TRBD2 matches 7 bases. CDR1 is MNHEY and CDR2 is SMNVEV in the germline V gene (reference sequence). The CDR3 has 15 residues. The J segment lost 4 bases and the V segment lost 7 bases, leaving 13 bases of the junction unmatched. The CDR3 DNA is TGTGCCAGCACCCCAATGGGACGGGGGGATTACGAGCAGTACTTC. It is translated as CASTPMGRGDYEQYF.

This chain joins TRBV19 and TRBJ1-1, with 8 bases aligning to TRBD1. CDR1 and CDR2 (germline): LNHDA, SQIVND (reference sequence). The CDR3 totals 13 residues. The ends lost 7 bases at V and 3 bases at J; junction bases unmatched: 4. The CDR3 sequence: CASTHRGYTEAFF. CDR3 coding DNA: TGTGCCAGTACGCACAGGGGGTACACTGAAGCTTTCTTT.

Concerning this clone itself: One end of the junction is discordant with germline, which a read error may explain. The V call is TRBV7-9, the J call TRBJ1-3; 8 bases map to TRBD1. The CDR3 spans 19 residues. The germline V gene has CDR1 SEHNR and CDR2 FQNEAQ (reference sequence). CDR3 region: CSSSSTLDRGLSSGNTIYF. In DNA, the CDR3 is TGTTCCAGCAGCTCCACTCTCGACAGGGGCCTATCCTCTGGAAACACCATATATTTT.

V is TRBV11-2 and J is TRBJ1-6; D call uncertain. The germline V gene has CDR1 SGHAT and CDR2 FQNNGV. V gave up 7 bases and J gave up 7 bases, with 20 bases separating them. The CDR3 spans 16 residues. The CDR3 loop reads CASNSLAGIINSPLHF. The CDR3 DNA sequence: TGTGCCAGCAACTCTTTAGCGGGGATTATCAATTCACCCCTCCACTTT.

This chain links TRBV14 with TRBJ2-7; 9 nucleotides match TRBD1. V lost 4 bases, J lost 2 bases, and 9 bases stayed unmatched. The CDR3 extends over 16 amino acids. Germline assignment: CDR1 SGHDN and CDR2 FVKESK. The CDR3 protein is CASSPFRGQGAYEQYF. CDR3 coding DNA: TGTGCCAGCAGCCCCTTCAGGGGACAGGGAGCCTACGAGCAGTACTTC.

The CDR3: CASSLGGEQFF. The CDR3 DNA reads as TGTGCCAGCAGCTTAGGCGGGGAGCAGTTCTTC. The chain uses TRBV13 and TRBJ2-1; D call uncertain. This CDR3 is 11 amino acids long. Germline assignment: CDR1 PRHDT and CDR2 FYEKMQ (reference sequence). Deletions cut 0 bases from V and 10 bases from J, with 4 bases between.

Concerning this clone itself: Within the sample, other DNA sequences also encode this same CDR3. The chain links TRBV4-2 to TRBJ2-3; 10 nucleotides agree with TRBD2. The V and J ends lost 1 base and 4 bases, in that order; junction bases with no gene match: 8. This CDR3 spans 17 amino acids. Germline V lookup: CDR1 LGHNA, CDR2 YNFKEQ. CDR3 protein: CASSQVGVAGGADTQYF. The CDR3 DNA reads TGTGCCAGCAGCCAAGTAGGGGTAGCGGGAGGCGCAGATACGCAGTATTTT.

The V and J genes are TRBV7-6 and TRBJ2-5, with 10 bases identical to TRBD1. Germline V gives CDR1 SGHVS, CDR2 FNYEAQ. The CDR3 covers 16 residues. Trimming cost V 5 bases and J 5 bases; bases outside gene matches: 11. Here the CDR3 DNA reads TGTGCCAGCAGCCCGGAGACAGGGGGCTGGGAGGAGACCCAGTACTTC. Translated, it gives CASSPETGGWEETQYF.

The chain has TRBV11-1 and TRBJ2-2; 10 bases match TRBD1. The CDR3 runs to 17 residues. J lost 4 bases, V lost 1 base, and 6 bases had no gene match. Germline lookup yields CDR1 SGHAT and CDR2 FQDESV (reference sequence). The CDR3 DNA is TGTGCCAGCAGCTTAGGCCCGGGACAGGGGCTCACCGGGGAGCTGTTTTTT. Its translation: CASSLGPGQGLTGELFF.

The rearrangement links TRBV4-3 to TRBJ1-4; D is unresolved. The CDR3 runs to 15 residues. From germline, CDR1 is LGHNA and CDR2 YSLEER. Trimming removed 0 bases from V and 7 bases from J, with 12 bases in between. The CDR3 here is CASSQDNTDGEKLFF. The CDR3 nucleotides read TGCGCCAGCAGCCAAGATAACACCGATGGTGAAAAACTGTTTTTT.

The chain carries TRBV27 and TRBJ1-5; 7 bases agree with TRBD1. The CDR3 extends over 15 amino acids. After removal of 6 bases from V and 0 bases from J, the junction contained 5 bases not matched to a gene. Per the germline V gene, CDR1 is MNHEY and CDR2 is SMNVEV (reference sequence). CDR3 loop: CASSLGGFSNQPQHF. The CDR3 region has the DNA TGTGCCAGCAGCTTAGGGGGCTTTAGCAATCAGCCCCAGCATTTT.

The CDR3 region has the DNA TGTGCCAGCAGTGATATGGGCAGGACAGGGCAGGTGCAGTTCTTC. Its protein product is CASSDMGRTGQVQFF. V is TRBV6-1 and J is TRBJ2-1; TRBD1 aligns across 8 bases. V shed 3 bases and J 12 bases; nucleotides not matched to a gene: 13. The germline V gene encodes CDR1 MNHNS and CDR2 SASEGT. This CDR3 has 15 residues.

The genes are TRBV27 and TRBJ2-1; 9 nucleotides align to TRBD2. The CDR3 is 16 residues long. With V trimmed by 5 bases and J by 5 bases, 10 bases remained unmatched. The germline V gene encodes CDR1 MNHEY and CDR2 SMNVEV (reference sequence). DNA of the CDR3: TGTGCCAGCAGTCTAGCGGGATACCAACTGGACAATGAGCAGTTCTTC. Translated, it gives CASSLAGYQLDNEQFF.

The rearrangement joins TRBV4-2 to TRBJ2-3, with 10 bases that match TRBD1. There are 15 residues in the CDR3. Unmatched junction bases numbered 5, after V lost 4 bases and J lost 4 bases. Looked up from germline, CDR1 is LGHNA and CDR2 is YNFKEQ. In DNA form, the CDR3 reads TGTGCCAGCAGCCGACGGGACAGGGGAGCAGATACGCAGTATTTT. This sequence encodes CASSRRDRGADTQYF.

The rearrangement joins TRBV14 to TRBJ2-5, with D possibly matching TRBD2 (6 bases). Germline V gene data show CDR1 as SGHDN and CDR2 as FVKESK. CDR3 length equals 16 residues. With 2 bases removed from V and 5 bases from J, the gap between germline ends came to 18 bases. The CDR3, as DNA: TGTGCCAGCAGCCAAAGAAGGGTCGGGGGATCGGAGACCCAGTACTTC. Translating it yields CASSQRRVGGSETQYF.

The table lists this clone with a count of one. This sequence joins TRBV4-2 and TRBJ1-1, with 8 bases aligning to TRBD1. V gave up 1 base and J gave up 0 bases; unmatched junction bases: 4. Germline-derived CDR1 and CDR2 are LGHNA and YNFKEQ. The length of the CDR3 is 16 residues. Here the CDR3 DNA reads TGTGCCAGCAGCCAAGCACCGGGACAGGTGAACACTGAAGCTTTCTTT. Translating gives CASSQAPGQVNTEAFF.

The chain couples TRBV9 to TRBJ2-4; TRBD1 is a possible D gene (7 bases). This CDR3 is built from 19 residues. Trimming shortened V by 2 bases and J by 4 bases, and 25 bases separated the two germline ends. CDR1 is SGDLS and CDR2 is YYNGEE in the germline V gene. The CDR3 coding sequence is TGTGCCAGCAGCGTCTCTGCGGGGACAGCTATTCAATGGAAAAACATTCAGTACTTC. This translates into CASSVSAGTAIQWKNIQYF.

This sequence joins TRBV13 and TRBJ2-5, with TRBD1 matching 7 bases. V was pared by 0 bases and J by 3 bases, with 4 bases of the junction left unmatched. This CDR3 comprises 15 residues. Germline CDR1 PRHDT, CDR2 FYEKMQ (reference sequence). The CDR3 protein is CASSLGGQGEETQYF. CDR3 coding DNA: TGTGCCAGCAGCTTAGGAGGGCAGGGGGAAGAGACCCAGTACTTC.

This chain uses TRBV9 with TRBJ2-5; 9 bases agree with TRBD2. The germline V gene has CDR1 SGDLS and CDR2 YYNGEE. The CDR3 contains 15 residues. V was pared by 4 bases and J by 3 bases, with 7 bases of the junction left unmatched. CDR3 coding DNA: TGTGCCAGCAGCTCAAGACTAGCGGAGAAAGAGACCCAGTACTTC. It is translated as CASSSRLAEKETQYF. Full variable domain (rest looked up from reference TRBV9 and TRBJ2-5): DSGVTQTPKHLITATGQRVTLRCSPRSGDLSVYWYQQSLDQGLQFLIQYYNGEERAKGNILERFSAQQFPDLHSELNLSSLELGDSALYFCASSSRLAEKETQYFGPGTRLLVL.